Each of the 10 T cell receptor beta chains below was sequenced from the same sample in a study of cytomegalovirus exposure and HLA in healthy donors. A multiplex PCR was run with 60 Vbeta primers and 13 Jbeta primers. Repertoires were generated with immunoSEQ multiplex PCR, while TCRdb's copy carries only in-frame clones and drops some. Here the sample spans 150,000 to 200,000 clones, around 76% being singletons. Sequencing input: PBMCs. The receptors originated from a female donor in good health and CMV-seronegative.

The chain combines TRBV5-4 with TRBJ2-7; D gene ambiguous. The CDR3 is 14 residues long. V was pared by 0 bases and J by 6 bases, with 13 bases between. The germline V gene encodes CDR1 SGHNT and CDR2 YYREEE (reference sequence). The CDR3 coding sequence is TGTGCCAGCAGCTTGGTTGGTGGGCCGAGCGAGCAGTACTTC. Protein product: CASSLVGGPSEQYF. The full variable domain, rest sourced from reference TRBV5-4 and TRBJ2-7, is ETGVTQSPTHLIKTRGQQVTLRCSSQSGHNTVSWYQQALGQGPQFIFQYYREEENGRGNFPPRFSGLQFPNYSSELNVNALELDDSALYLCASSLVGGPSEQYFGPGTRLTVT.

The rearrangement uses TRBV30 and TRBJ2-7; 8 bases are shared with TRBD2. Germline V gives CDR1 GTSNPN, CDR2 SVGIG (reference sequence). V lost 0 bases to trimming and J lost 2 bases; unmatched junction nucleotides: 6. CDR3 length: 15 amino acids. In DNA, the CDR3 is TGTGCCTGGAGTGTAGGACTAGCCTCCGCCTACGAGCAGTACTTC. Amino acids: CAWSVGLASAYEQYF.

The gene calls are TRBV30 and TRBJ2-2; D gene uncertain. The V end was cut by 0 bases, the J end by 4 bases, with 9 bases between. The CDR3 totals 14 residues. Germline values: CDR1 GTSNPN, CDR2 SVGIG (reference sequence). The CDR3 here is CAWSVHSFTGELFF. The CDR3 nucleotides read TGTGCCTGGAGTGTACACAGCTTCACCGGGGAGCTGTTTTTT. Full variable domain (rest looked up from reference TRBV30 and TRBJ2-2): SQTIHQWPATLVQPVGSPLSLECTVEGTSNPNLYWYRQAAGRGLQLLFYSVGIGQISSEVPQNLSASRPQDRQFILSSKKLLLSDSGFYLCAWSVHSFTGELFFGEGSRLTVL.

The chain uses TRBV4-1 and TRBJ2-7; possibly TRBD1 for D (6 bases). The CDR3 length is 13 residues. Between the trimmed V and J ends, which lost 8 bases and 2 bases, there was a span of 13 bases. Per germline, CDR1 MGHRA and CDR2 YSYEKL. CDR3 sequence: CASARDTAYEQYF. The CDR3 DNA follows: TGCGCCAGCGCTAGGGACACCGCCTACGAGCAGTACTTC.

V is TRBV2 and J is TRBJ2-7, with 7 positions matching TRBD1. This CDR3 has 15 residues. CDR1 is SNHLY and CDR2 is FYNNEI in the germline V gene. The CDR3 here is CGSTKVTGVGDEQYF. The CDR3 nucleotides are TGTGGTTCTACAAAGGTCACAGGGGTAGGGGACGAGCAGTACTTC.

As regards this clone: Additional DNA sequences in this sample encode the identical CDR3. The rearrangement uses TRBV7-9 and TRBJ1-1, with TRBD1 matching over 8 bases. CDR1 and CDR2 from the germline V gene are SEHNR and FQNEAQ (reference sequence). Trimming took 5 bases from V and 10 from J; bases not matched to a gene: 12. This CDR3 has 14 amino acids. DNA of the CDR3: TGTGCCAGCAGCCTAGAACAGGGGGTCGGGGGAGCTTTCTTT. It encodes CASSLEQGVGGAFF.

The CDR3, as DNA: TGTGCCACCAGGCCCCGGGCTAGCGGCTGGGCCTACAATGAGCAGTTCTTC. It yields the protein CATRPRASGWAYNEQFF. The rearrangement links TRBV15 to TRBJ2-1; TRBD2 matches at 7 bases. The J segment lost 2 bases and the V segment lost 6 bases, leaving 13 bases of the junction unmatched. Germline CDR1 reads LNHNV; CDR2 reads YYDKDF (reference sequence). The CDR3 contains 17 residues.

This chain uses TRBV5-1 with TRBJ1-1, with a weak D call TRBD1 (5 bases). The CDR3 sequence is 14 residues long. Trimming left V 2 bases short and J 1 base short, with 9 bases between. Germline V gene data show CDR1 as SGHRS and CDR2 as YFSETQ. Here the CDR3 DNA reads TGCGCCAGCAGCTTTCAGGGCGGGAACACTGAAGCTTTCTTT. Amino acid sequence: CASSFQGGNTEAFF.

The rearrangement joins TRBV2 to TRBJ2-3; maybe TRBD1 (6 bases). Trimming removed 4 bases from V and 5 bases from J, with 7 bases in between. Looked up from germline, CDR1 is SNHLY and CDR2 is FYNNEI. CDR3 length: 12 amino acids. CDR3 residues: CASSGQVDTQYF. The CDR3 DNA follows: TGTGCCAGCAGTGGACAGGTAGATACGCAGTATTTT.

The V and J genes are TRBV5-1 and TRBJ2-3, with TRBD2 as a possible D gene (5 bases). Germline CDR1 and CDR2: SGHRS and YFSETQ. The CDR3 extends over 13 amino acids. V was shortened by 6 bases and J by 4 bases, with 12 bases between the two germline ends. The DNA of the CDR3 is TGCGCCAGCACCCCCACTAGGCCAGATACGCAGTATTTT. Residues: CASTPTRPDTQYF. Combining the CDR3 with reference TRBV5-1 and TRBJ2-3 gives the whole variable domain KAGVTQTPRYLIKTRGQQVTLSCSPISGHRSVSWYQQTPGQGLQFLFEYFSETQRNKGNFPGRFSGRQFSNSRSEMNVSTLELGDSALYLCASTPTRPDTQYFGPGTRLTVL.